This T cell receptor beta chain was sequenced for a study of Ad26.COV2.S vaccination and SARS-CoV-2 variants. Turning to the study itself: The vaccine Ad26.COV2.S was put into the muscle once, or twice with 56 days between.

The protocol was immunoSEQ multiplex PCR, while the TCRdb copy is restricted to in-frame clones and leaves out a portion. The sample holds 400,000 or so clones, 75% to 90% seen once. Study results and limitations: Vaccine recipients posted higher spike-specific TCR breadth than their placebo counterparts.

Remarks on this clone: What it binds is not known.

Treatment of the sample: some 19 received Ad26.COV2.S at low or high dose, single or two shots; about 5 received placebo; per-sample allocation not given. Specimens were obtained on day 63 following the first vaccine or placebo injection. The germline CDR1 and CDR2 sequences are KGHSH and LQKENI. The ends were cut back, 3 bases at V and 10 bases at J, with 15 bases in the middle. The CDR3 contains 13 residues. This sequence was found in a person between 18 and 59 years old who received the Ad26.COV2.S COVID-19 vaccine or a placebo. The specimen was peripheral blood, collected in a trial of Ad26.COV2.S vaccine versus placebo. The V gene is TRBV18, the J gene TRBJ1-1, with TRBD1 as a possible D gene (6 bases). CDR3 DNA sequence: TGTGCCAGCTCACCTGTTCAGGGGCCTAGAGCTTTCTTT. Translated, it gives CASSPVQGPRAFF.